This T cell receptor beta chain came from a study of cytomegalovirus exposure and HLA in healthy donors. Findings of the study overall: TCR beta V segments were, for the most part, productive about 87% or about 30% of the time in an earlier analysis.

On this clone itself: Antigen: not known.

CDR3 size: 17 residues. V lost 0 bases and J 0 bases, leaving 12 bases between the germline ends. Germline CDR1 reads MGHRA; CDR2 reads YSYEKL. In the PCR, 60 Vbeta and 13 Jbeta primers were used. The table came from immunoSEQ multiplex PCR; TCRdb's copy has only in-frame clones and leaves some out. The table records approximately 190,000 clones, about 80% of them present only once. Sequences were obtained from PBMCs. The origin of this receptor is a woman in her late teens or twenties in good health and CMV-seropositive. The rearrangement links TRBV4-1 to TRBJ2-4; unclear D gene. The CDR3 sequence: CASSQDGSGLAKNIQYF. In DNA form, the CDR3 reads TGCGCCAGCAGCCAAGATGGGTCAGGATTAGCCAAAAACATTCAGTACTTC.